This T cell receptor (beta chain) originates from a study of shared clonotypes between healthy human individuals. Study-wide results and limits: Naive subsets tended to show greater estimated richness than memory subsets. The rarefaction results pointed to incomplete sorted-subset sequencing despite large depth.

The table came from immunoSEQ multiplex PCR; TCRdb's copy has only in-frame clones and leaves some out. This repertoire shows over 2 million clones, less than 95% found once; its top ten account for approximately 0.4%. Per germline, CDR1 MDHEN and CDR2 SYDVKM. This CDR3 has 16 residues. Trimming took off 1 base at V and 8 bases at J, with 15 bases between the two ends. Every contributor of samples was a Caucasian grown-up residing in Nashville, Tennessee. As to this clone: Its antigen remains unknown.

The clonotype was recovered from a man between 18 and 29 years old in good health. Some clones in this sample may be carry-over from other donors' samples. The J gene is TRBJ1-6, the V gene TRBV28; weak D call: TRBD1 (5 bases). Sample: naive CD4+ T cells from PBMCs. Subset: CD45RA+ positively selected. CDR3: CASSLLQAYVDSPLHF. The CDR3, as DNA: TGTGCCAGCAGTTTATTACAGGCTTACGTCGATTCACCCCTCCACTTT. Based on the CDR3 plus reference TRBV28 and TRBJ1-6, the full variable domain is DVKVTQSSRYLVKRTGEKVFLECVQDMDHENMFWYRQDPGLGLRLIYFSYDVKMKEKGDIPEGYSVSREKKERFSLILESASTNQTSMYLCASSLLQAYVDSPLHFGNGTRLTVT.